This TCR beta chain was documented in a study of T cell clones after liver transplantation. For the study at large: Pre-transplant mixed lymphocyte reactions yielded third-party-reactive TCRbeta sequences as comparators for graft-donor-reactive sequences. Three of the eight recipients were HCV-positive; the rest had non-autoimmune, non-viral transplant indications.

Measured with immunoSEQ multiplex PCR; TCRdb has only the in-frame clones, and not every one. Seen here are around 77,000 clones, over 70% observed once, and the top ten hold approximately 0.77%. The material was CD4+ T cells from blood, obtained 12 months after liver transplant. The clonotype was recovered from a human patient who received a liver transplant. A share of the T cells may be of graft donor origin.

CDR3 in DNA: TGTGCCAGCAACATTTATCCAGGACTCCAAGAGACCCAGTACTTC. It specifies CASNIYPGLQETQYF. This chain uses TRBV6-1 with TRBJ2-5; maybe TRBD2 (5 bases). The CDR3 has 15 residues. V lost 7 bases and J 1 base, leaving 16 bases between the germline ends. The V gene's germline CDR1 is MNHNS and CDR2 SASEGT.